The present TCR beta chain was sequenced within a study of T-cell reconstitution after alpha-beta-depleted transplantation in children. Trimming took off 3 bases at V and 1 base at J, with 9 bases between the two ends. The CDR3 has 14 residues. About this clonotype itself: No antigen is known for it.

Preparation of the TCRbeta library was carried out with unique molecular identifiers. MiXCR, applied by TCRdb to the PCR reads, yields one record per CDR3 protein. Of hundreds of thousands of distinct CDR3 sequences in the sample, approximately 13% were seen once. Study observations and caveats: For some patients, TCRbeta diversity was high at day 60 because of recipient T cells and thymic progenitors that survived.

Sequencing used PBMCs, mostly from graft donor cells, obtained 360 days after TCRalphabeta/CD19-depleted stem cell transplant. The sequence was collected from a male patient aged 10 to 17 who had a stem cell transplant for acute myeloid leukemia, so the T cells may come from the graft donor. The rearrangement joins TRBV12-3 or TRBV12-4 to TRBJ2-5; D might be TRBD1 (5 bases). CDR3 residues: CASSFFRGQETQYF. CDR3 bases: TGTGCCAGCAGTTTCTTTAGGGGCCAAGAGACCCAGTACTTC.